Each of the 20 T cell receptor beta chains below was sequenced from the same sample in a study of cytomegalovirus exposure and HLA in healthy donors. 60 Vbeta and 13 Jbeta primers were used in PCR. Assay: immunoSEQ multiplex PCR; the TCRdb copy retains only in-frame clones and omits some. The repertoire consists of over 150,000 clones, with about 71% occurring once and the leading ten covering under 3.5%. The sample was PBMCs. These TCRs come from a woman in her thirties in good health and CMV-seronegative.

This chain links TRBV18 with TRBJ2-5, with 10 nucleotides matching TRBD1. After removal of 6 bases from V and 5 bases from J, the junction contained 9 bases not matched to a gene. The CDR3 loop spans 15 amino acids. The germline CDR1 and CDR2 sequences are KGHSH and LQKENI. The CDR3, as DNA: TGTGCCAGCTCTCCAAGGGACAGGGGAGATGAGACCCAGTACTTC. Its protein is CASSPRDRGDETQYF.

The V call is TRBV11-2, the J call TRBJ2-7; D call uncertain. The V gene lost 2 bases and the J gene lost 0 bases, with 14 bases spanning the gap. Per the germline V gene, CDR1 is SGHAT and CDR2 is FQNNGV. CDR3 length equals 16 residues. The CDR3 protein is CASSLNPLPNSYEQYF. In DNA, the CDR3 is TGTGCCAGCAGCTTAAACCCCCTCCCTAACTCCTACGAGCAGTACTTC. Full variable domain (outside the CDR3, taken from reference TRBV11-2 and TRBJ2-7): EAGVAQSPRYKIIEKRQSVAFWCNPISGHATLYWYQQILGQGPKLLIQFQNNGVVDDSQLPKDRFSAERLKGVDSTLKIQPAKLEDSAVYLCASSLNPLPNSYEQYFGPGTRLTVT.

This clone was seen a few times. The chain links TRBV4-3 to TRBJ2-5, with no clear D. CDR1 and CDR2 (germline): LGHNA, YSLEER. The CDR3 covers 13 residues. Trimming removed 3 bases from V and 0 bases from J, with 5 bases in between. The CDR3 bases are TGCGCCAGCAGCCACTCGGACCAAGAGACCCAGTACTTC. Residues: CASSHSDQETQYF.

This sequence joins TRBV2 and TRBJ2-5; TRBD1 might be the D (7 bases). The CDR3 covers 15 residues. Germline CDR1 is SNHLY and CDR2 is FYNNEI. Trimming removed 6 bases from V and 3 bases from J, with 17 bases in between. DNA of the CDR3: TGTGCCAGCAGCGACAGGGCGAGGGGGGAAGAGACCCAGTACTTC. Amino acid sequence: CASSDRARGEETQYF.

This clone was recorded once. The gene calls are TRBV2 and TRBJ1-3; D is perhaps TRBD1 (5 bases). V was trimmed by 7 bases and J by 0 bases, leaving 13 bases between them. The CDR3 has 15 amino acids. In germline, CDR1 is SNHLY, CDR2 FYNNEI. The CDR3 sequence: CASTLDSSSGNTIYF. DNA of the CDR3: TGTGCCAGCACACTCGACAGTTCCTCTGGAAACACCATATATTTT.

CDR3 sequence: CASSPGHPSTDTQYF. The CDR3, as DNA: TGTGCCAGCAGCCCGGGACACCCTAGCACAGATACGCAGTATTTT. This chain links TRBV11-3 with TRBJ2-3, with D tentatively TRBD1 (6 bases). CDR1 SGHNT and CDR2 YENEEA come from the germline V gene. Deletions cut 5 bases from V and 0 bases from J, with 12 bases between. The CDR3 runs to 15 residues.

The CDR3 nucleotides are TGCGCCAGCAGCCAAGATCGGGCAGGGTACGGAAACACCATATATTTT. Residues: CASSQDRAGYGNTIYF. J is TRBJ1-3 and V is TRBV4-1; the D gene is possibly TRBD1 (5 bases). Looked up from germline, CDR1 is MGHRA and CDR2 is YSYEKL. V lost 0 bases, J lost 4 bases, and 13 bases lay in between. The CDR3 has 16 residues.

The CDR3 DNA reads TGTGCCAGCAGTGAATCCATCCGTAGATACAATGAGCAGTTCTTC. Its protein product is CASSESIRRYNEQFF. The V call is TRBV25-1, the J call TRBJ2-1, with D unclear. The CDR3 contains 15 residues. CDR1 is MGHDK and CDR2 is SYGVNS in the germline V gene. V was trimmed by 1 base and J by 4 bases, leaving 11 bases between them.

This clone has more than one count but fewer than ten. The chain employs TRBV7-2 and TRBJ2-3, with 7 bases lining up with TRBD2. Germline V gene lookup returns CDR1 SGHTA and CDR2 FQGNSA. V lost 3 bases and J lost 4; bases outside the gene matches: 7. The CDR3 is 15 amino acids. This chain's CDR3 is CASSLERGRADTQYF. In nucleotides, the CDR3 is TGTGCCAGCAGCTTGGAGCGGGGCAGGGCAGATACGCAGTATTTT.

About this clone itself: The same CDR3 also results from other DNA sequences found in this sample. The genes are TRBV27 and TRBJ2-1; unclear D gene. V lost 6 bases and J lost 4, with 7 bases in between. CDR3 length: 12 residues. Germline V CDR1 and CDR2: MNHEY, SMNVEV (reference sequence). Here the CDR3 reads CASSPNYNEQFF. CDR3 nucleotide sequence: TGTGCCAGCAGCCCTAATTACAATGAGCAGTTCTTC.

The CDR3 loop reads CASSIGMGQGTGELFF. The DNA of the CDR3 is TGTGCCAGTAGTATAGGGATGGGACAGGGGACCGGGGAGCTGTTTTTT. The chain links TRBV19 to TRBJ2-2, with TRBD1 matching over 10 bases. The CDR3 length is 16 residues. Germline loops: CDR1 LNHDA, CDR2 SQIVND (reference sequence). Trimming cost V 1 base and J 5 bases; bases outside gene matches: 4. The full variable domain, with the rest looked up from reference TRBV19 and TRBJ2-2, is DGGITQSPKYLFRKEGQNVTLSCEQNLNHDAMYWYRQDPGQGLRLIYYSQIVNDFQKGDIAEGYSVSREKKESFPLTVTSAQKNPTAFYLCASSIGMGQGTGELFFGEGSRLTVL.

This sequence joins TRBV5-6 and TRBJ2-7, with TRBD1 matching over 9 bases. This CDR3 has 14 amino acids. Germline V gene data show CDR1 as SGHDT and CDR2 as YYEEEE. Germline trimming cut 2 bases from V and 6 bases from J; bases unmatched to any gene: 6. In nucleotides, the CDR3 is TGTGCCAGCAGCTTAGGGACAGGGTTCCGCGAGCAGTACTTC. This codes for CASSLGTGFREQYF.

The gene calls are TRBV9 and TRBJ2-2, with 9 nucleotides matching TRBD1. V was clipped by 4 bases and J by 6 bases; unmatched bases: 10. The germline CDR1 and CDR2 sequences are SGDLS and YYNGEE. CDR3 length: 16 amino acids. The CDR3 spells CASSTQGAVSAGELFF. The CDR3 DNA sequence: TGTGCCAGCAGCACACAGGGGGCTGTATCCGCCGGGGAGCTGTTTTTT. The complete variable domain, with remaining parts taken from reference TRBV9 and TRBJ2-2, reads DSGVTQTPKHLITATGQRVTLRCSPRSGDLSVYWYQQSLDQGLQFLIQYYNGEERAKGNILERFSAQQFPDLHSELNLSSLELGDSALYFCASSTQGAVSAGELFFGEGSRLTVL.

The chain has TRBV15 and TRBJ2-4; 15 positions match TRBD2. The CDR3 spans 19 residues. CDR1 is LNHNV, CDR2 YYDKDF, per germline (reference sequence). Trimming cost V 1 base and J 0 bases; bases outside gene matches: 4. In nucleotides, the CDR3 is TGTGCCACCAGCAGAGTGGGGACTAGCGGGAGGAAAGCCAAAAACATTCAGTACTTC. Protein: CATSRVGTSGRKAKNIQYF.

The chain recombines TRBV6-5 with TRBJ2-7; perhaps TRBD1 as D (5 bases). V gave up 6 bases and J gave up 1 base, with 10 bases separating them. Germline V lookup: CDR1 MNHEY, CDR2 SVGAGI. The CDR3 totals 13 residues. The CDR3 loop is CASSPKGSYEQYF. DNA of the CDR3: TGTGCCAGCAGCCCGAAGGGGTCCTACGAGCAGTACTTC.

The rearrangement links TRBV5-5 to TRBJ2-7; TRBD2 matches at 11 bases. Germline lookup yields CDR1 SGHKS and CDR2 YYEKEE (reference sequence). V was clipped by 0 bases and J by 5 bases; unmatched bases: 4. The CDR3 is 15 residues long. The CDR3 here is CASSLGTSGLNEQYF. Here the CDR3 DNA reads TGTGCCAGCAGCTTGGGGACTAGCGGGTTGAACGAGCAGTACTTC.

This chain's CDR3 is CASSPTGIVYNEQFF. Here the CDR3 DNA reads TGTGCCAGCAGCCCCACGGGGATCGTATACAATGAGCAGTTCTTC. The genes are TRBV6-5 and TRBJ2-1, with a weak D call TRBD2 (5 bases). CDR3 length: 15 residues. Between the trimmed V and J ends, which lost 6 bases and 4 bases, there was a span of 16 bases. Germline V gives CDR1 MNHEY, CDR2 SVGAGI.

The chain is built from TRBV5-1 and TRBJ2-5; 10 bases are shared with TRBD1. CDR1 is SGHRS, CDR2 YFSETQ, per germline. The CDR3 extends over 15 amino acids. V lost 0 bases to trimming and J lost 5 bases; unmatched junction nucleotides: 4. CDR3 bases: TGCGCCAGCAGCTTGGGTGAGGGACAGGGGGAGACCCAGTACTTC. It translates to CASSLGEGQGETQYF. Full variable domain (rest looked up from reference TRBV5-1 and TRBJ2-5): KAGVTQTPRYLIKTRGQQVTLSCSPISGHRSVSWYQQTPGQGLQFLFEYFSETQRNKGNFPGRFSGRQFSNSRSEMNVSTLELGDSALYLCASSLGEGQGETQYFGPGTRLLVL.

The CDR3 reads CASRGGGGGRVYGYTF. For the CDR3, the DNA is TGTGCCAGCAGGGGAGGGGGTGGGGGCAGGGTCTATGGCTACACCTTC. This chain uses TRBV27 with TRBJ1-2; D possibly corresponds to TRBD1 (6 bases). There are 16 residues in the CDR3. The germline V gene has CDR1 MNHEY and CDR2 SMNVEV (reference sequence). The V end lost 6 bases, the J end lost 4 bases, and 21 bases lay between the germline ends.

A word on this clone: Its ends do not fully match the called genes, so a read error is possible. V gene TRBV2 combines with J gene TRBJ2-2, with D tentatively TRBD2 (5 bases). Germline V gene lookup returns CDR1 SNHLY and CDR2 FYNNEI. The CDR3 is made up of 14 amino acids. CDR3 sequence: CACRRLSNTGELFF. The CDR3 DNA sequence: TGTGCCTGCAGGAGGCTCTCGAACACCGGGGAGCTGTTTTTT.